This T cell receptor (beta chain) was identified in a study of beta chain features in type 1 diabetes. Reverse transcription of all isolated RNA meant that expressed TCRB transcripts were sequenced. The protocol was immunoSEQ multiplex PCR, while the TCRdb copy is restricted to in-frame clones and leaves out a portion. The table has about 150,000 clones, roughly 8% seen once. The clonotype was recovered from a man aged 18 to 29 in good health. The sequenced sample consisted of central memory CD4+ T cells from blood.

The CDR3 DNA is TGTGCCAGCAGCCCGACGGGGGGGTATGGGGCCAACGTCCTGACTTTC. It translates to CASSPTGGYGANVLTF. The V and J genes are TRBV11-1 and TRBJ2-6; TRBD2 matches at 8 bases. V was clipped by 5 bases and J by 3 bases; unmatched bases: 6. The CDR3 has 16 residues. Germline-derived CDR1 and CDR2 are SGHAT and FQDESV (reference sequence).